This T cell receptor (beta chain) was sequenced for a study of CD8 T cells in ankylosing spondylitis. This clonotype has a handful of counts. The antigen is not known. Germline lookup yields CDR1 SGHNT and CDR2 YYREEE (reference sequence). CDR3 length: 13 residues. The V and J ends lost 4 bases and 11 bases respectively, with 18 bases between them. The study's findings and limits: A subset of motif variants has previously been described in the synovial fluid and blood of reactive arthritis.

TCRdb independently ran MiXCR on the 5' RACE reads; one entry per CDR3 protein. The table shows approximately 100,000 distinct CDR3 sequences, with 7.5% to 9% occurring only once. The TCR originated in a male donor with ankylosing spondylitis or in good health (not recorded which). The sequenced sample consisted of blood, either unsorted or a sorted T cell fraction (not recorded which). The J gene is TRBJ1-2, the V gene TRBV5-4; D unclear. In DNA, the CDR3 is TGTGCCAGCAGCCTCGGGTCTCGAGGCGGGTACACCTTC. Its translation: CASSLGSRGGYTF.